This T cell receptor (beta chain) was profiled in a study of blood T cell repertoires in COVID-19. About the study: Acute and convalescent COVID-19 samples came from the United States, Italy and Spain.

Germline V gene data show CDR1 as DFQATT and CDR2 as SNEGSKA (reference sequence). The CDR3 sequence is 15 residues long. V lost 3 bases and J lost 8, with 17 bases in between. In the study's own analysis: Nucleated cell counts were estimated from reference gene primer amplification. TCRdb's table, derived via immunoSEQ multiplex PCR, lists solely in-frame clones and lacks some. V, J and clone size are taken as reported in that table, and D and trimming were inferred from the DNA itself. Found here are about 120,000 clones, 82% of them singletons; the top ten hold roughly an eighth. This clone was seen only once.

This rearrangement joins TRBV20-1 to TRBJ1-6; TRBD1 might be the D (5 bases). The material sequenced was peripheral blood. The sequence was collected from a human donor in a cohort sampled during active COVID-19. The CDR3 DNA reads as TGCAGTGCTAGTTTACAGGAACTGATTTATTCACCCCTCCACTTT. As protein: CSASLQELIYSPLHF.